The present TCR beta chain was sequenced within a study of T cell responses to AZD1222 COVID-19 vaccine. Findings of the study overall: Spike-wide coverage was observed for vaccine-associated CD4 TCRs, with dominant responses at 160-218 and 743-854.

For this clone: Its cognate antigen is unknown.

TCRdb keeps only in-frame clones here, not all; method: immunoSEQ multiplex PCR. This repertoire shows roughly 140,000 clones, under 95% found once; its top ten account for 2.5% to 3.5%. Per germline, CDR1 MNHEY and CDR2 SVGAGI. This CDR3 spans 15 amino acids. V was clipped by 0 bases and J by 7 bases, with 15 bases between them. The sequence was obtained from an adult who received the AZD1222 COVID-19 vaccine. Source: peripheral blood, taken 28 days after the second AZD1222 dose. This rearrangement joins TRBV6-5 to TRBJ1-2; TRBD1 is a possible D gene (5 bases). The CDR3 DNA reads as TGTGCCAGCAGTTACTCGCTCAGGGATTTCCGTGGCTACACCTTC. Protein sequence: CASSYSLRDFRGYTF.